This T cell receptor (beta chain) was recovered during a study of blood T cell repertoires in COVID-19. Study at large: The origin of the acute and convalescent COVID-19 samples was the United States, Italy and Spain. In each case, the material was cDNA or gDNA derived from T cells, B-cell-depleted T cells, or PBMCs.

Per the original data handling: From reference gene primer amplification, estimates of nucleated cell counts were derived. Data came from immunoSEQ multiplex PCR; TCRdb stores just in-frame clones and leaves some out. V, J and clone size are those of that table, while D and trimming were read from the DNA. The data contain about 140,000 clones, under 90% of them singletons. The CDR3 is made up of 13 amino acids. Germline CDR1 and CDR2: MNHEY and SVGEGT. Trimming removed 6 bases from V and 6 bases from J, with 11 bases in between. The V call is TRBV6-2 or TRBV6-3, the J call TRBJ2-2; D unclear. The sequence derives from a human donor in a cohort sampled during active COVID-19. The sequenced sample was peripheral blood. CDR3 in amino acids: CASSAHESGELFF. CDR3 nucleotide sequence: TGTGCCAGCAGCGCGCATGAATCCGGGGAGCTGTTTTTT.